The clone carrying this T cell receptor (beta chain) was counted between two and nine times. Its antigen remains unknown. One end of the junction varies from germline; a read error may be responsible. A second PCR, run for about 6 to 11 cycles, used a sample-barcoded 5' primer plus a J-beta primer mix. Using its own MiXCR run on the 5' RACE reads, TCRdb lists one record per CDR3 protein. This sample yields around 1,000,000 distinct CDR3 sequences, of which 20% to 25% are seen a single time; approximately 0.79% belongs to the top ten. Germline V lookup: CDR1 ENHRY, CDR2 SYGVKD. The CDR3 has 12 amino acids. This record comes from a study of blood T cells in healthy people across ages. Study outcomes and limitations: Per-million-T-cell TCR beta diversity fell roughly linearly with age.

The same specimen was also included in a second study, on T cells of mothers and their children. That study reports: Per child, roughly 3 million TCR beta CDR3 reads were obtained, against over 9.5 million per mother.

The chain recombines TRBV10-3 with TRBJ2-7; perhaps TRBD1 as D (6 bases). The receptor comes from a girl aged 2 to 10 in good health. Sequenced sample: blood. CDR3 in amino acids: CAIAGTLDEQHF. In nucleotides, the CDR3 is TGTGCCATCGCCGGGACATTGGACGAGCAGCACTTC.